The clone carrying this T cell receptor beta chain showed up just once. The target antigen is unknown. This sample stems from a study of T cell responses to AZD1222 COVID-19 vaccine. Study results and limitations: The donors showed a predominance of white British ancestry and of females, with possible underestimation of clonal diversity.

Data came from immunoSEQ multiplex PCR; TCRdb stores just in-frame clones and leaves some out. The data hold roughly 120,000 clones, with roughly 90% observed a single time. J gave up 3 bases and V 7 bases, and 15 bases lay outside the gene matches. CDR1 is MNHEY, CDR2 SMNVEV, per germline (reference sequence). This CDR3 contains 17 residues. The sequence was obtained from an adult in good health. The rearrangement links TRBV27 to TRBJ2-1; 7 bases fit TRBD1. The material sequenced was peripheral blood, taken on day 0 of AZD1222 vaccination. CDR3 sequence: CASKSTGAGFFYNEQFF. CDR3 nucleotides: TGTGCCAGCAAGTCAACAGGGGCCGGGTTCTTCTACAATGAGCAGTTCTTC.